This T cell receptor beta chain was retrieved from a study of blood T cell repertoires in COVID-19. Study in general: Collection of acute and convalescent COVID-19 samples took place in the United States, Italy and Spain.

As concerns this clone: This specimen includes other DNA sequences encoding the same CDR3.

The repertoire was sequenced with immunoSEQ multiplex PCR; TCRdb's copy has only in-frame clones and lacks some. The sample yields around 320,000 clones, 90% to 95% seen once. This CDR3 region has 12 residues. Trimming took 3 bases from V and 2 from J, leaving 4 bases between them. Germline V CDR1 and CDR2: KGHSH, LQKENI. This sequence joins TRBV18 and TRBJ2-5; D call uncertain. The source is a woman younger than 45 who had been exposed to COVID-19. Sequencing used PBMCs or T cells enriched from blood (not recorded which). This chain's CDR3 is CASSPSQETQYF. The CDR3 nucleotides read TGTGCCAGCTCACCCTCTCAAGAGACCCAGTACTTC.